This T cell receptor (beta chain) was sequenced in a study of shared clonotypes between healthy human individuals. Study findings and constraints: Of the naive CD4 clonotypes, around 4.8% were shared across a few donors. Non-shared clonotypes had lower generation probabilities than those shared by all four donors.

Memory CD4+ cells were the fraction left after CD45RA+ naive selection. A remark on this clone: What it binds is unknown.

Sequencing used immunoSEQ multiplex PCR; TCRdb keeps in-frame clones, though not all of them. The sample consists of 2 million to 3 million clones, roughly 93% of them appearing once. Material for sequencing was naive CD4+ T cells from PBMCs. Subset: CD45RA+ positively selected. The sequence was collected from a man aged 18 to 29 in good health. Some clones in this sample may be carry-over from other donors' samples.

The CDR3 spells CASSKARGQETQYF. The CDR3, as DNA: TGTGCCAGTAGTAAGGCGAGGGGCCAAGAGACCCAGTACTTC. This sequence joins TRBV19 and TRBJ2-5, with D perhaps assigned TRBD1 or TRBD2 (5 bases each). Germline V lookup: CDR1 LNHDA, CDR2 SQIVND (reference sequence). The V gene lost 4 bases and the J gene lost 1 base, with 10 bases spanning the gap. The CDR3 spans 14 residues.